This T cell receptor beta chain comes out of a study of cytomegalovirus exposure and HLA in healthy donors. Overall study: There were about 85 million unique TCRs (from HLA-typed donors) in an early data release.

The study ran its PCR with 60 Vbeta and 13 Jbeta primers. Assay: immunoSEQ multiplex PCR; the TCRdb copy retains only in-frame clones and omits some. This sample has roughly 200,000 clones, with 80% to 90% found just once. Sequenced input: PBMCs. The origin of this receptor is a man aged 25-40 years in good health and CMV-seronegative.

The CDR3 DNA reads as TGCGCCAGCAGCCCCAGGGGGGCCCCCCAAGAGACCCAGTACTTC. Translated, it gives CASSPRGAPQETQYF. The chain carries TRBV5-1 and TRBJ2-5, with D perhaps matching TRBD1 (7 bases). Deletions cut 4 bases from V and 1 base from J, with 14 bases between. This CDR3 is 15 amino acids long. Germline CDR1 and CDR2: SGHRS and YFSETQ.